The TCR beta chain described here comes from a study of cytomegalovirus exposure and HLA in healthy donors. The study ran its PCR with 60 Vbeta and 13 Jbeta primers. TCRdb keeps only in-frame clones here, not all; method: immunoSEQ multiplex PCR. This table has 130,000 or so clones, more than 60% appearing once. CDR3 length: 15 amino acids. V shed 6 bases and J 5 bases; nucleotides not matched to a gene: 13. Looked up from germline, CDR1 is SGHVS and CDR2 is FNYEAQ. This chain joins TRBV7-6 and TRBJ2-7; 7 positions match TRBD1. This receptor was taken from a woman aged 55-69 years in good health and CMV-seronegative. Sequencing was performed on PBMCs. CDR3 residues: CASSMKGRGTNEQYF. In nucleotides, the CDR3 is TGTGCCAGCAGTATGAAGGGCAGGGGGACCAACGAGCAGTACTTC. Variable domain in full (rest from reference TRBV7-6 and TRBJ2-7): GAGVSQSPRYKVTKRGQDVALRCDPISGHVSLYWYRQALGQGPEFLTYFNYEAQQDKSGLPNDRFSAERPEGSISTLTIQRTEQRDSAMYRCASSMKGRGTNEQYFGPGTRLTVT.